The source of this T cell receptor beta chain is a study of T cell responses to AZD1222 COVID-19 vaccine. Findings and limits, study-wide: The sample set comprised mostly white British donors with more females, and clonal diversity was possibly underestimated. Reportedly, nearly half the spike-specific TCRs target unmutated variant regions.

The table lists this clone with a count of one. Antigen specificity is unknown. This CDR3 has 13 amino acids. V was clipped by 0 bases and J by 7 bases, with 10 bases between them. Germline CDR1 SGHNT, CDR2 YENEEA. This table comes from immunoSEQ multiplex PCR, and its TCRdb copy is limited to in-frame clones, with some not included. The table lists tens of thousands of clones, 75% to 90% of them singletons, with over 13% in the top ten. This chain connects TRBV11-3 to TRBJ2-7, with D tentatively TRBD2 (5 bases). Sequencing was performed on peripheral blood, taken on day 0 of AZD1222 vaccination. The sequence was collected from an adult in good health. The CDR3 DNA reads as TGTGCCAGCAGCTTAGATTCGGGGTGGGAGCAGTACTTC. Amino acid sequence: CASSLDSGWEQYF. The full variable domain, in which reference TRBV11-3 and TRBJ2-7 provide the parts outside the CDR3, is EAGVVQSPRYKIIEKKQPVAFWCNPISGHNTLYWYLQNLGQGPELLIRYENEEAVDDSQLPKDRFSAERLKGVDSTLKIQPAELGDSAVYLCASSLDSGWEQYFGPGTRLTVT.